These T cell receptor beta chains were read from a single sample in a study of blood T cells in healthy people across ages. TCRdb ran MiXCR on the 5' RACE reads and lists one entry per CDR3 protein. The sample carries over a million distinct CDR3 sequences, around 40% recorded once. Sequenced input: blood. The receptors stem from a woman aged 18-30 years in good health. CDR3s include the opening cysteine and the closing phenylalanine or tryptophan. A D gene is named only where the DNA matches it firmly. Clone size, where shown, is once, few, many, or a class for clones that have expanded.

TRBV4-1,TRBD2,-,TRBJ2-1,TGCGCCAGCAGCGTTCGGGGACTAGCCTCTAAGGATGAGCAGTTCTTC,CASSVRGLASKDEQFF
TRBV20-1,TRBD1,-,TRBJ1-5,TGCAGTGCTAGACGACAGGGGTGGGAGCCCCAGCATTTT,CSARRQGWEPQHF
TRBV12-3/TRBV12-4,-,-,TRBJ1-5,TGTGCCAGCAGTTTTGGAGGACGCTATCAGCCCCAGCATTTT,CASSFGGRYQPQHF
TRBV25-1,-,many,TRBJ2-1,TGTGCCTCAGGAGATTACAATGAGCAGTTCTTC,CASGDYNEQFF
TRBV28,-,-,TRBJ1-2,TGTGCCAGCAGTTCACCTTCCCGTGAAGGGGTAGTGTATGGCTACACCTTC,CASSSPSREGVVYGYTF
TRBV28,-,-,TRBJ2-5,TGTGCCAGCAGACCACCGGGACGGGAGACCCAGTACTTC,CASRPPGRETQYF
TRBV20-1,-,-,TRBJ1-2,TGCAGTGCTAGAGTTGCGGACAGACAAACTAACTATGGCTACACCTTC,CSARVADRQTNYGYTF
TRBV27,-,few,TRBJ2-1,TGTGCCAGCACCACCGGGACTTCGTCCTACAATGAGCAGTTCTTC,CASTTGTSSYNEQFF
TRBV4-2,TRBD2,few,TRBJ2-7,TGTGCCAGCAGCCATCCGTTTGATGGGGCGGGAGGGCACCTCTACGAGCAGTACTTC,CASSHPFDGAGGHLYEQYF
TRBV3-1,-,-,TRBJ2-1,TGTGCCAGCAGCCAACACGGATCTTACAATGAGCAGTTCTTC,CASSQHGSYNEQFF
TRBV4-1,-,few,TRBJ2-5,TGCGCCAGCAGCCATCCCGGGGAAGAGACCCAGTACTTC,CASSHPGEETQYF
TRBV5-1,-,few,TRBJ2-7,TGCGCCAGCAGCTTGATTTTAGGTCCTGGCGAGCAGTACTTC,CASSLILGPGEQYF
TRBV4-2,TRBD2,few,TRBJ2-1,TGTGCCAGCAGCCTCCTTAGCGGGAGCGGTAAAGGTGAGCAGTTCTTC,CASSLLSGSGKGEQFF
TRBV25-1,-,-,TRBJ2-4,TGTGCCAGCAGTGTCGGGCCCCCCGGGGACATTCAGTACTTC,CASSVGPPGDIQYF
TRBV7-9,-,-,TRBJ2-7,TGTGCCAGCAGCTTAAAACCTAGCTCCTACGAGCAGTACTTC,CASSLKPSSYEQYF
TRBV28,-,-,TRBJ2-7,TGTGCCAGCAGTCAACCCTACGAGCAGTACTTC,CASSQPYEQYF
TRBV20-1,-,-,TRBJ1-1,TGCAGTGCTAGACCGCATAACACTGAAGCTTTCTTT,CSARPHNTEAFF
TRBV5-1,-,-,TRBJ1-4,TGCGCCAGCAGTTTGGGGACGTCGGGTGAAAAACTGTTTTTT,CASSLGTSGEKLFF
TRBV7-9,TRBD1,-,TRBJ1-2,TGTGCCAGCAGCTTAGCGGGACAGGGGGCCGATGGCTACACCTTC,CASSLAGQGADGYTF
TRBV7-8,TRBD1,few,TRBJ1-1,TGTGCCAGCAGCTCAGCAGGGGGTTGGACTGAAGCTTTCTTT,CASSSAGGWTEAFF
TRBV5-1,-,-,TRBJ2-2,TGCGCCAGCAGCTTGGAACCGGGGTTCGGGGAGCTGTTTTTT,CASSLEPGFGELFF
TRBV7-2,-,-,TRBJ2-7,TGTGCCAGCAGCTTACAAGGACAGCCGTTGGGGTACGAGCAGTACTTC,CASSLQGQPLGYEQYF
TRBV20-1,-,few,TRBJ2-1,TGCAGTGCTAGCCGGGCTACCTCCTACAATGAGCAGTTCTTC,CSASRATSYNEQFF
TRBV6-6,TRBD1,-,TRBJ1-1,TGTGCCAGCAGCCTCGACAGGGGGCGGGTTGAAGCTTTCTTT,CASSLDRGRVEAFF
TRBV29-1,-,few,TRBJ1-5,TGCAGCGTGGCCGACTCGGCCAATCAGCCCCAGCATTTT,CSVADSANQPQHF
TRBV29-1,TRBD2,few,TRBJ2-2,TGCAGCGTTGTTAGCGGGAGCCTGACCGGGGAGCTGTTTTTT,CSVVSGSLTGELFF
TRBV6-1,-,-,TRBJ1-5,TGTGCCAGCAGTGATAATGCAGGGAGCAATCAGCCCCAGCATTTT,CASSDNAGSNQPQHF
TRBV29-1,-,-,TRBJ2-7,TGCAGCGTCGGCAGGGGACTCTCCTACGAGCACTACTTC,CSVGRGLSYEHYF
TRBV4-3,-,-,TRBJ2-1,TGCGCCAGCAGCCATCCCAGAGGGGCGGGTGAGCAGTTCTTC,CASSHPRGAGEQFF
TRBV25-1,TRBD1,few,TRBJ1-1,TGTGCCAGCAGTTCACCTCGGACAGGGGACACTGAAGCTTTCTTT,CASSSPRTGDTEAFF
TRBV6-2/TRBV6-3,-,-,TRBJ1-5,TGTGCCAGCAGTTACGCGGCAGGGCTTAATCCCCAGCATTTT,CASSYAAGLNPQHF
TRBV4-1,-,few,TRBJ2-1,TGCGCCAGCAGCCTAGTACGGGCCGGGATAGGCGTAGGTGAGCAGTTCTTC,CASSLVRAGIGVGEQFF
TRBV10-2,TRBD2,-,TRBJ2-1,TGCGCCAGCAGACCGACTAGCGGGGGGCGCAATGAGCAGTTCTTC,CASRPTSGGRNEQFF
TRBV6-6,-,-,TRBJ1-3,TGTGCCAGCAGTTACGGGGCGGCTGGAAACACCATATATTTT,CASSYGAAGNTIYF
TRBV20-1,TRBD2,-,TRBJ2-1,TGCAGTGCTTCCGAAGGCCTAGCGGGAATCTACAATGAGCAGTTCTTC,CSASEGLAGIYNEQFF
TRBV12-3/TRBV12-4,-,-,TRBJ2-2,TGTGCCAGCAGTTCAAACAGGGACACCGGGGAGCTGTTTTTT,CASSSNRDTGELFF
TRBV29-1,-,few,TRBJ2-7,TGCAGCGTTGAAGAAGGCCGGAAGCCCTACGAGCAGTACTTC,CSVEEGRKPYEQYF
TRBV4-1,TRBD2,-,TRBJ2-1,TGCGCCAGCAGCCACCTCGCGGGGGGAGGATACAATGAGCAGTTCTTC,CASSHLAGGGYNEQFF
TRBV12-3/TRBV12-4,-,-,TRBJ2-7,TGTGCCAGCAGTTTAGCAGCAGTAGAGGACGAGCAGTACTTC,CASSLAAVEDEQYF
TRBV10-3,TRBD2,-,TRBJ2-1,TGTGCCATCAGTGAGGGCCTAGCGGGATCCTACGAGCAGTTCTTC,CAISEGLAGSYEQFF
TRBV20-1,TRBD1,-,TRBJ2-7,TGCAGTGCTAGAGATCAGGGGGAAGGGTCCTACGAGCAGTACTTC,CSARDQGEGSYEQYF
TRBV4-1,-,-,TRBJ1-1,TGCGCCAGCAGCCAAGAAAAGGGGGGTCGGAACACTGAAGCTTTCTTT,CASSQEKGGRNTEAFF
TRBV27,-,-,TRBJ1-2,TGTGCCAGCAGTTTATTCGGCGGGGCAGCCGTTTATGGCTACACCTTC,CASSLFGGAAVYGYTF
TRBV7-3,-,-,TRBJ2-1,TGTGCCAGCAGCTTAACGTTAGGGGGGAGGAGTGATGAGCAGTTCTTC,CASSLTLGGRSDEQFF
TRBV20-1,-,-,TRBJ2-4,TGCAGTGCAACCCGTATGGGTCCTGAGCGTCAGTACTTC,CSATRMGPERQYF
TRBV6-2/TRBV6-3,-,few,TRBJ1-1,TGTGCCAGCAATCCCCTTGGTCAGGGGAATCAGAACACTGAAGCTTTCTTT,CASNPLGQGNQNTEAFF
TRBV6-4,-,-,TRBJ2-6,TGTGCCAGCAGTGCCGACAGGGAGGACTCTGGGGCCAACGTCCTGACTTTC,CASSADREDSGANVLTF
TRBV2,-,-,TRBJ2-3,TGTGCCAGCAGCCCCCGGACTAATACGCAGTATTTT,CASSPRTNTQYF
TRBV29-1,TRBD2,few,TRBJ2-1,TGCAGCGTTTACTCATTTCAACCGGGGGGGTATGAGCAGTTCTTC,CSVYSFQPGGYEQFF
TRBV4-1,TRBD2,-,TRBJ2-2,TGCGCCAGCAGCCACCTAGCGGCCACAAACACCGGGGAGCTGTTTTTT,CASSHLAATNTGELFF
TRBV7-2,-,many,TRBJ2-3,TGTGCCAGCAGCTTAAGAGGGGGTGGAGATACGCAGTATTTT,CASSLRGGGDTQYF
TRBV9,-,-,TRBJ1-2,TGTGCCAGCAGCGTAGCTAATTTAAGGGGCCGGAGCTACACCTTC,CASSVANLRGRSYTF
TRBV19,-,few,TRBJ1-2,TGTGCCACCCTACCCGGGCCGCCGTATGGCTACACCTTC,CATLPGPPYGYTF
TRBV6-2/TRBV6-3,-,-,TRBJ2-7,TGTGCCAGCACTCCATTTAGAGACAGGCCCTACGAGCAGTACTTC,CASTPFRDRPYEQYF
TRBV29-1,TRBD1,few,TRBJ2-1,TGCAGCGGGACACAGGGGGATGCGTTGTACAATGAGCAGTTCTTC,CSGTQGDALYNEQFF
TRBV20-1,-,many,TRBJ2-1,TGCAGTGCTAGGGTTGCGCATGAGCAGTTCTTC,CSARVAHEQFF
TRBV9,TRBD2,few,TRBJ2-3,TGTGCCAGCAGTATTAGCGGGGGCGCCGCAGATACGCAGTATTTT,CASSISGGAADTQYF
TRBV20-1,-,few,TRBJ1-2,TGCAGTGCTAGCCAGGGTTCGCATGGCTACACCTTC,CSASQGSHGYTF